This record covers a single TCR beta chain. What it binds is not known. These data belong to a study of immune evolution from preneoplasia to lung adenocarcinoma. Findings of the study overall: Later-stage lesions seemingly showed higher T cell density and diversity than normal lung. Highest clonality occurred in KRAS-mutant, not EGFR-mutant or double wild-type, nodules. From normal lung to invasive adenocarcinoma, top clone frequencies appeared to decrease.

Premalignant or tumor cells were enriched by macro-dissection after pathologic assessment. Some clones are missing from TCRdb's copy, which holds only in-frame ones; the method was immunoSEQ multiplex PCR. The sample carries some 4,500 clones, around 90% recorded once. V lost 2 bases and J lost 7, with 23 bases in between. CDR1 and CDR2 from the germline V gene are SGHVS and FQNEAQ. This CDR3 spans 18 amino acids. The TCR comes from a person between 50 and 60 years old with lung adenocarcinoma. The chain employs TRBV7-8 and TRBJ2-2, with D perhaps matching TRBD2 (6 bases). Material: FFPE invasive lung adenocarcinoma tissue. This CDR3 reads CASSLRGLDFAGYGELFF. The CDR3 nucleotides are TGTGCCAGCAGCTTAAGGGGATTGGACTTCGCGGGGTACGGGGAGCTGTTTTTT.